This T cell receptor beta chain was sequenced during a study of identifying expanded T cells in peripheral blood. For this clone: The antigen is undetermined.

Some clones are missing from TCRdb's copy, which holds only in-frame ones; the method was immunoSEQ multiplex PCR. The data contain 85,000 to 90,000 clones, about 90% of them singletons. During the collection period, no donor immune events like infections were recorded. Overall study findings and caveats: Technical replicates showed roughly 1.2 changed clones; two weeks about 16; four weeks 19. Variance in clone template counts between roughly two-week samples significantly increased with total template count across all healthy donors.

This clonotype was obtained from a person between 18 and 75 years old in good health. The sample was blood.

CDR3 in DNA: TGTGCCATCAGTGAGGGTCAAGGGCCTCATGGCTACACCTTC. Translation: CAISEGQGPHGYTF. V usage is TRBV10-3 and J usage is TRBJ1-2, with no clear D. CDR1 is ENHRY, CDR2 SYGVKD, per germline. This CDR3 has 14 residues. Trimming left V 2 bases short and J 6 bases short, with 13 bases between.